The entry that follows covers one T cell receptor (beta chain) sequence. This CDR3 is 15 amino acids long. Trimming took 2 bases from V and 3 from J; bases not matched to a gene: 4. The data were obtained in a study of blood T cell repertoires in COVID-19. In the authors' methods: Estimated nucleated cell counts came from reference gene primer amplification. Generated by immunoSEQ multiplex PCR, the TCRdb table keeps only in-frame clones and is missing some. That table supplies the V and J calls and clone size; D and trimming were determined from the DNA. This sample has some 99,000 clones; around 84% occur once, and the top ten carry 6.5% to 10%.

The sequence was obtained from a woman older than 75 with active or convalescent COVID-19. The gene calls are TRBV23-1 and TRBJ1-5; 7 positions agree with TRBD1. TRBV23-1 is assigned to the ORF class and has an uncertain function. The sequencing sample was made of peripheral blood. The CDR3 here is CASSQKGQINQPQHF. CDR3 nucleotide sequence: TGCGCCAGCAGTCAAAAGGGACAGATCAATCAGCCCCAGCATTTT.